A single sample gave rise to the 16 T cell receptor beta chains below, sequenced in a study of blood T cells in healthy people across ages. Then a second PCR, running about 7 to 11 cycles, was carried out with a sample-barcoded 5' primer and a J-beta primer mix. TCRdb re-called the 5' RACE reads with MiXCR, one entry per CDR3 protein. The sample holds approximately 1,000,000 distinct CDR3 sequences, roughly two fifths seen once. Sequencing input: blood. The receptors were gathered from a man aged 18 to 30 in good health.

Remarks on this clonotype: A junction boundary mismatches the germline segment, possibly from a read error. CDR3 coding DNA: TGTGCCGGCAGTTCCCAGTACCCTAGCACAGATACGCAGTATTTT. This encodes CAGSSQYPSTDTQYF. The chain links TRBV12-3 or TRBV12-4 to TRBJ2-3; D unresolved. The length of the CDR3 is 15 residues.

The chain uses TRBV5-1 and TRBJ2-1, with D uncertain. The closer fit of TRBJ2-7 to the DNA end suggests the J call may be wrong. This CDR3 contains 15 residues. Germline-derived CDR1 and CDR2 are SGHRS and YFSETQ. The chain's CDR3 is CASSLGQPTYNEQYF. CDR3 bases: TGCGCCAGCAGCTTGGGCCAGCCCACTTACAATGAGCAGTACTTC.

Turning to this clonotype: Mismatch with germline at one junction end may stem from a read error. This chain connects TRBV20-1 to TRBJ2-7, with TRBD2 matching 12 bases. Germline CDR1 reads DFQATT; CDR2 reads SNEGSKA (reference sequence). The CDR3 has 13 amino acids. The CDR3 spells CSTRGTSGYEQYF. The CDR3 DNA follows: TGCAGTACTAGAGGGACTAGCGGGTACGAGCAGTACTTC.

The chain uses TRBV10-3 and TRBJ2-7, with D possibly being TRBD1 or TRBD2 (6 bases each). Trimming pared 10 bases from V and 5 bases from J, leaving 15 bases between. Germline lookup yields CDR1 ENHRY and CDR2 SYGVKD. The CDR3 is made up of 12 amino acids. CDR3 nucleotide sequence: TGTGCCACGCGGGACACCGCAAACGAGCAGTACTTC. This translates into CATRDTANEQYF.

This chain joins TRBV7-2 and TRBJ1-4; D might be TRBD1 (6 bases). The length of the CDR3 is 15 residues. Germline loops: CDR1 SGHTA, CDR2 FQGNSA. V was clipped by 5 bases and J by 1 base, with 11 bases between them. CDR3 sequence (DNA): TGTGCCAGCAGCGTAACAGGGTTAACTAATGAAAAACTGTTTTTT. Translated: CASSVTGLTNEKLFF.

This clonotype has only a few counts. The V and J genes are TRBV20-1 and TRBJ2-5, with D uncertain. Germline CDR1 DFQATT, CDR2 SNEGSKA (reference sequence). V lost 5 bases, J lost 0 bases, and 19 bases lay in between. The CDR3 has 16 amino acids. The CDR3 is CSASQTKGRYQETQYF. The CDR3 region has the DNA TGCAGTGCTTCCCAAACGAAGGGCAGGTACCAAGAGACCCAGTACTTC.

This clonotype was counted between two and nine times. The genes are TRBV6-2 or TRBV6-3 and TRBJ2-1; 8 bases align to TRBD1. V was clipped by 8 bases and J by 4 bases; unmatched bases: 4. The CDR3 totals 13 residues. Looked up from germline, CDR1 is MNHEY and CDR2 is SVGEGT. CDR3: CASGQGRYNEQFF. The CDR3 DNA reads as TGTGCCAGCGGACAGGGAAGGTACAATGAGCAGTTCTTC.

The chain uses TRBV20-1 and TRBJ2-7; no clear D gene. This CDR3 spans 14 amino acids. V was pared by 1 base and J by 0 bases, with 10 bases between. Looked up from germline, CDR1 is DFQATT and CDR2 is SNEGSKA (reference sequence). The CDR3 spells CSARGEHSSYEQYF. The CDR3 region has the DNA TGCAGTGCTAGAGGCGAACACAGCTCCTACGAGCAGTACTTC.

At least ten counts were recorded for this clonotype. The chain links TRBV4-2 to TRBJ1-1, with D unresolved. Trimming took off 0 bases at V and 0 bases at J, with 8 bases between the two ends. CDR1 LGHNA and CDR2 YNFKEQ come from the germline V gene. This CDR3 is built from 15 residues. The CDR3 DNA reads as TGTGCCAGCAGCCAAGAATTTACGGTGAACACTGAAGCTTTCTTT. It is translated as CASSQEFTVNTEAFF.

V is TRBV24-1 and J is TRBJ2-2, with D perhaps TRBD2 (5 bases). CDR3 length equals 20 residues. V lost 4 bases, J lost 0 bases, and 23 bases lay in between. CDR1 KGHDR and CDR2 SFDVKD come from the germline V gene. CDR3 bases: TGTGCCACCAGTGACCTCAACCCTGGGAGTGGTATCGCGAACACCGGGGAGCTGTTTTTT. Its protein product is CATSDLNPGSGIANTGELFF.

The chain combines TRBV11-2 with TRBJ2-7; TRBD1 aligns across 7 bases. CDR3 length: 14 residues. Germline V gene sequence: CDR1 SGHAT, CDR2 FQNNGV. The J segment lost 2 bases and the V segment lost 1 base, leaving 2 bases of the junction unmatched. The CDR3 here is CASSLARGTYEQYF. CDR3 DNA: TGTGCCAGCAGCTTAGCCAGGGGGACCTACGAGCAGTACTTC.

This clonotype was recorded a few times. This chain uses TRBV5-1 with TRBJ2-7, with D maybe TRBD2 (6 bases). Trimming removed 0 bases at V and 4 bases at J, with 11 bases between. Germline V gene sequence: CDR1 SGHRS, CDR2 YFSETQ. This CDR3 contains 14 residues. CDR3 nucleotide sequence: TGCGCCAGCAGCTTGGAGGGACTCACTTACGAGCAGTACTTC. It yields the protein CASSLEGLTYEQYF.

This clonotype has a handful of counts. V and J are TRBV5-1 and TRBJ2-1; D tentatively fits TRBD1 or TRBD2 (5 bases each). The V end lost 0 bases, the J end lost 7 bases, and 11 bases lay between the germline ends. This CDR3 is 14 amino acids long. Germline V gene data show CDR1 as SGHRS and CDR2 as YFSETQ. This CDR3 is CASSLVGANNEQFF. CDR3 nucleotides: TGCGCCAGCAGCTTGGTCGGGGCAAATAATGAGCAGTTCTTC. The whole variable domain, remainder taken from reference TRBV5-1 and TRBJ2-1, is KAGVTQTPRYLIKTRGQQVTLSCSPISGHRSVSWYQQTPGQGLQFLFEYFSETQRNKGNFPGRFSGRQFSNSRSEMNVSTLELGDSALYLCASSLVGANNEQFFGPGTRLTVL.

The genes are TRBV20-1 and TRBJ2-7, with D possibly TRBD1 on 5 matching bases. Germline V gene lookup returns CDR1 DFQATT and CDR2 SNEGSKA (reference sequence). The CDR3 runs to 12 residues. Trimming cost V 2 bases and J 2 bases, with 7 bases left between them. The CDR3 region is CSARRQTYEQYF. The CDR3 coding sequence is TGCAGTGCTAGAAGACAGACCTACGAGCAGTACTTC.

The CDR3 here is CASTSTGSEQYF. CDR3 in DNA: TGTGCCAGCACCTCGACAGGGAGTGAGCAGTACTTC. This chain joins TRBV12-3 or TRBV12-4 and TRBJ2-5, with 7 positions matching TRBD1. There are 12 residues in the CDR3. Trimming removed 7 bases from V and 11 bases from J; junction bases left unmatched: 10.

As to this clonotype: The junction shows a germline mismatch at one end, possibly a read error. The chain joins TRBV4-2 to TRBJ2-7; 9 bases are a match to TRBD2. This CDR3 is built from 16 residues. Germline lookup yields CDR1 LGHNA and CDR2 YNFKEQ. CDR3 region: CARSQPSGISSYEQYF. Here the CDR3 DNA reads TGTGCCAGAAGCCAGCCTAGCGGGATAAGCTCCTACGAGCAGTACTTC.